This paragraph covers one T cell receptor beta chain sequence. Its antigen is not identified. The sample originates from a study of cytotoxic CD8 clonotypes in ibrutinib-treated CLL. Background on the study: The study recorded mean values of approximately 260,000 productive templates and under 100,000 productive rearrangements per sample. Broader study findings: At the start, clonality exceeded age-matched healthy donors and followed circulating CD8+ T-cell counts. Whereas clonality rose at ibrutinib response, it declined toward baseline at progression.

Roughly 1.9 micrograms of genomic DNA (from cryopreserved PBMCs) were used for TCR beta libraries. CDR3 size: 15 residues. V was pared by 0 bases and J by 6 bases, with 15 bases between. The germline CDR1 and CDR2 sequences are LGHNA and YNFKEQ. Sequencing was performed with immunoSEQ multiplex PCR; in TCRdb, only in-frame clones are kept and a portion is missing. Here the sample spans more than 140,000 clones, approximately 75% being singletons. The source was PBMCs, collected after 12 months of ibrutinib treatment. This clonotype was obtained from a human donor with chronic lymphocytic leukemia. The V gene is TRBV4-2, the J gene TRBJ2-7, with TRBD2 as a possible D gene (6 bases). CDR3 DNA sequence: TGTGCCAGCAGCCAAGAGGGGGGAGTTCTCTTCGAGCAGTACTTC. Its protein product is CASSQEGGVLFEQYF.